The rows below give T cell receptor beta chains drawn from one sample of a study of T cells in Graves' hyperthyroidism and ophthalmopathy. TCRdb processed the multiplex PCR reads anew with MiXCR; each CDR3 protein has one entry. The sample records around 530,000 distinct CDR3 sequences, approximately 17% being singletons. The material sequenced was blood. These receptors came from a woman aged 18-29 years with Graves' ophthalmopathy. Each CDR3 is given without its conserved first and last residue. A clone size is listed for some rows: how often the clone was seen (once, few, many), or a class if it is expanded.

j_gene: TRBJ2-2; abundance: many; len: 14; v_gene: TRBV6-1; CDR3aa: ASRPIGRMNTGELF
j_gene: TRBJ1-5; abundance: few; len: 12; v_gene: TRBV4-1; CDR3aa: ASSQDPGRQPQH
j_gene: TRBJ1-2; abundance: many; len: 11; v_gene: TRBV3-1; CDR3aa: ASSQDRGPGYT
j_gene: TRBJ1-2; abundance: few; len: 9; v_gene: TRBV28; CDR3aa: ASSLQEGYT
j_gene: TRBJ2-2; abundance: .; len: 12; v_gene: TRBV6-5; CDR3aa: ASSYWEGRRELF
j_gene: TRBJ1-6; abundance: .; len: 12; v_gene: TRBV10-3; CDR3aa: AIQEGTDNSPLH
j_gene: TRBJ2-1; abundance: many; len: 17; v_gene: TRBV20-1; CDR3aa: SAEGQGGGALSSYNEQF
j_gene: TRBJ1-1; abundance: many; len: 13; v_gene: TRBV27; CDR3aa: ASTSRGRGNTEAF
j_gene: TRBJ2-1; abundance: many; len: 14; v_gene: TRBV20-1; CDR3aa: SARSTAVNSYNEQF
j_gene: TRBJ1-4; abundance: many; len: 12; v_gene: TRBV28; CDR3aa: ASSLWAGHEKLF
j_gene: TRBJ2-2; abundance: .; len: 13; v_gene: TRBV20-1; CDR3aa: SAEDRGKGTGELF
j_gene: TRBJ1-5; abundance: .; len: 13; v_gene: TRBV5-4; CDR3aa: ASSLDIGSNQPQH
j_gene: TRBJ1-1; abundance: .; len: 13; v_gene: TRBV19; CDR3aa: ASSIGAGTRTEAF
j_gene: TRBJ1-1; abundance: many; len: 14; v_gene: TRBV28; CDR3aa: ASSASLRDSYTEAF
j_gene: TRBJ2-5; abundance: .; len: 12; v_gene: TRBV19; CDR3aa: ASSIMAGEETQY
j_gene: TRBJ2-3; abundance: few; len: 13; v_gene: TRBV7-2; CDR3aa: ASSSQSSSTDTQY
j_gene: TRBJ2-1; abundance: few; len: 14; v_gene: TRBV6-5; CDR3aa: ASSLVGRRSYNEQF
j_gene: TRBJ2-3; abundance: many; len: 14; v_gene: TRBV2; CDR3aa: ASSPGTSGLTDTQY
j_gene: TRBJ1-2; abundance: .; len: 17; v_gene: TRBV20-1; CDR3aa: SAHPGPGQGASTNYGYT
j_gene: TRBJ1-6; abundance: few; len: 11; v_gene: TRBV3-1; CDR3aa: ASSQDLGSPLH
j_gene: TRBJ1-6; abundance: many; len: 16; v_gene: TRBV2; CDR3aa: ASSDLWTGGSYNSPLH
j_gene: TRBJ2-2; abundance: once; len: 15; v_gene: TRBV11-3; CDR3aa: ASRLLAGGPHTGELF
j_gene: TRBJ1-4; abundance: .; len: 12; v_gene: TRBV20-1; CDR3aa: SAGGGAINEKLF
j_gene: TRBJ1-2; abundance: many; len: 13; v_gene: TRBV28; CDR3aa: ASSFFPTGAYGYT
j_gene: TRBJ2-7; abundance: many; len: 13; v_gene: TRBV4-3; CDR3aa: ASSQDGQLPYEQY
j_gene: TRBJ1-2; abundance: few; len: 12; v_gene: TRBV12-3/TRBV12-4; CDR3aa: ASSLAGLVKGYT
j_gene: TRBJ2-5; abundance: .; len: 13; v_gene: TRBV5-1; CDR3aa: ASSLAGLFVETQY
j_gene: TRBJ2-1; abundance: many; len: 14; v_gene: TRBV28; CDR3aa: ASSSPTSGSFGEQF
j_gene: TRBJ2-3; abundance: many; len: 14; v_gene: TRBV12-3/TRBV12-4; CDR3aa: ASSSTSGSRTDTQY
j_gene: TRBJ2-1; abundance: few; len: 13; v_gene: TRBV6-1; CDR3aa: ASSRLAGDTREQF
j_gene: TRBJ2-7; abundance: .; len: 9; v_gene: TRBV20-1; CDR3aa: SAGDPYEQY
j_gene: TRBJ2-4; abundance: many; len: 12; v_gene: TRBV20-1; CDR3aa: SVRGTERLDIQY
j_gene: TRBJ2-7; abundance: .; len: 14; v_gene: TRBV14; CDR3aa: ASSQDRHGSPYEQY
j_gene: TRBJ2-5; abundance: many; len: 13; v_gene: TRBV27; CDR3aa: ASSPNRVGQETQY
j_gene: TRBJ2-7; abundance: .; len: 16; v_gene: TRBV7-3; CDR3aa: ASRLRSTARDSPHEQY
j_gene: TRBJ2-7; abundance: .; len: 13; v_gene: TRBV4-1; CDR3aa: ASSQPGQGMIEQY